The 16 T cell receptor beta chains in this list originate from one sample, sequenced in a study of Ad26.COV2.S vaccination and SARS-CoV-2 variants. Assay: immunoSEQ multiplex PCR; the TCRdb copy retains only in-frame clones and omits some. This sample carries tens of thousands of clones, approximately 77% of them seen once, and the ten largest clones take roughly 15%. The sequencing used peripheral blood, collected after recovery from COVID-19. The receptor source for this set is a human donor who had recovered from COVID-19.

This chain connects TRBV6-2 or TRBV6-3 to TRBJ1-2, with D perhaps TRBD1 (6 bases). Germline V gene data show CDR1 as MNHEY and CDR2 as SVGEGT. Trimming removed 0 bases from V and 3 bases from J, with 11 bases in between. CDR3 length equals 15 residues. The CDR3 coding sequence is TGTGCCAGCAGTTACTCGACGGGGGCCGACTATGGCTACACCTTC. It is translated as CASSYSTGADYGYTF.

The rearrangement joins TRBV5-1 to TRBJ1-1; the match to TRBD1 covers 10 bases. The V gene's germline CDR1 is SGHRS and CDR2 YFSETQ. The CDR3 consists of 14 residues. J lost 5 bases, V lost 4 bases, and 5 bases had no gene match. DNA of the CDR3: TGCGCCAGCAGCCGACAGGGGGCAGAAACTGAAGCTTTCTTT. Its translation is CASSRQGAETEAFF.

The chain recombines TRBV28 with TRBJ1-5; no clear D gene. Germline values: CDR1 MDHEN, CDR2 SYDVKM. V was clipped by 5 bases and J by 7 bases, with 9 bases between them. This CDR3 contains 12 residues. The CDR3 loop reads CASSEGSQPQHF. The CDR3 DNA follows: TGTGCCAGCAGTGAAGGTTCCCAGCCCCAGCATTTT.

V and J are TRBV7-8 and TRBJ2-7; D is unclear. Germline assignment: CDR1 SGHVS and CDR2 FQNEAQ. Deletions cut 5 bases from V and 4 bases from J, with 12 bases between. CDR3 size: 13 residues. CDR3 nucleotides: TGTGCCAGCAGCCCCCGGACGGAGTACGAGCAGTACTTC. This codes for CASSPRTEYEQYF.

This clone has only a few counts. V is TRBV27 and J is TRBJ2-3, with TRBD2 matching over 12 bases. V lost 6 bases and J lost 1; bases outside the gene matches: 5. Germline-derived CDR1 and CDR2 are MNHEY and SMNVEV (reference sequence). The CDR3 has 16 amino acids. The CDR3: CASRVLAGGGTDTQYF. Here the CDR3 DNA reads TGTGCCAGCAGGGTTCTAGCGGGGGGGGGCACAGATACGCAGTATTTT.

This clone was counted between two and nine times. The chain recombines TRBV5-1 with TRBJ1-2, with TRBD1 identical over 9 bases. The CDR3 runs to 14 residues. V lost 0 bases and J lost 5; bases outside the gene matches: 2. Germline CDR1 and CDR2: SGHRS and YFSETQ. The CDR3 bases are TGCGCCAGCAGCTTGGGAGACAGGGGGTATGGCTACACCTTC. It yields the protein CASSLGDRGYGYTF.

This sequence joins TRBV7-2 and TRBJ2-5; TRBD1 or TRBD2 may be the D gene (5 bases each). CDR1 and CDR2 (germline): SGHTA, FQGNSA. The CDR3 has 16 amino acids. V was pared by 3 bases and J by 1 base, with 15 bases between. The DNA for the CDR3 is TGTGCCAGCAGCTTGAGACGGGACGGGCCCCAAGAGACCCAGTACTTC. Translated: CASSLRRDGPQETQYF.

This chain uses TRBV10-1 with TRBJ2-7; D is perhaps TRBD1 or TRBD2 (5 bases each). The CDR3 consists of 14 residues. With 5 bases removed from V and 2 bases from J, the gap between germline ends came to 13 bases. Germline lookup yields CDR1 WNHNN and CDR2 SYGVQD (reference sequence). The CDR3 DNA reads as TGCGCCAGCAGTAGGGGATCGCGGGCCTACGAGCAGTACTTC. It translates to CASSRGSRAYEQYF.

This clone was recorded a few times. CDR3 in amino acids: CASSVGPIGRAFF. The CDR3 DNA sequence: TGTGCCAGCAGCGTAGGGCCAATTGGGAGAGCTTTCTTT. V usage is TRBV5-6 and J usage is TRBJ1-1; D remains ambiguous. The germline V gene encodes CDR1 SGHDT and CDR2 YYEEEE. This CDR3 comprises 13 residues. The ends were cut back, 4 bases at V and 10 bases at J, with 17 bases in the middle.

V is TRBV5-6 and J is TRBJ2-3; D is perhaps TRBD1 (6 bases). CDR1 is SGHDT, CDR2 YYEEEE, per germline. The V gene lost 6 bases and the J gene lost 5 bases, with 16 bases spanning the gap. The CDR3 has 14 amino acids. As DNA, the CDR3 is TGTGCCAGCACCCTAAGGGGGAGCGGAGATACGCAGTATTTT. Encoded protein: CASTLRGSGDTQYF. The full variable domain, completed using reference TRBV5-6 and TRBJ2-3, is DAGVTQSPTHLIKTRGQQVTLRCSPKSGHDTVSWYQQALGQGPQFIFQYYEEEERQRGNFPDRFSGHQFPNYSSELNVNALLLGDSALYLCASTLRGSGDTQYFGPGTRLTVL.

The chain links TRBV14 to TRBJ1-6, with 8 bases matching TRBD1. Germline assignment: CDR1 SGHDN and CDR2 FVKESK. The CDR3 has 15 amino acids. J gave up 14 bases and V 1 base, and 10 bases lay outside the gene matches. The CDR3 sequence is CASSQAALQGVALHF. CDR3 sequence (DNA): TGTGCCAGCAGCCAAGCAGCTTTACAGGGGGTGGCCCTCCACTTT.

The V and J genes are TRBV15 and TRBJ2-7; tentative D call: TRBD2 (6 bases). V was pared by 1 base and J by 4 bases, with 11 bases between. This CDR3 is built from 14 residues. Germline V lookup: CDR1 LNHNV, CDR2 YYDKDF (reference sequence). The CDR3 loop reads CATSRGGSGYEQYF. Written as DNA, the CDR3 is TGTGCCACCAGCAGAGGCGGTAGCGGTTACGAGCAGTACTTC.

This clone has more than one count but fewer than ten. The chain carries TRBV20-1 and TRBJ1-5; TRBD1 is a possible D gene (5 bases). The V end lost 3 bases, the J end lost 4 bases, and 10 bases lay between the germline ends. The CDR3 has 13 amino acids. Germline assignment: CDR1 DFQATT and CDR2 SNEGSKA (reference sequence). CDR3 coding DNA: TGCAGTGCTAGTACAGGAGATAATCAGCCCCAGCATTTT. This gives the protein CSASTGDNQPQHF.

V gene TRBV11-3 combines with J gene TRBJ2-5; possible D gene TRBD1, 7 bases. V shed 5 bases and J shed 2 bases, with 18 bases lying between them. This CDR3 has 16 residues. CDR1 and CDR2 from the germline V gene are SGHNT and YENEEA. This chain's CDR3 is CASSPGGGWSQETQYF. In nucleotides, the CDR3 is TGTGCCAGCAGCCCAGGGGGAGGTTGGTCACAAGAGACCCAGTACTTC.

CDR3 DNA sequence: TGTGCCAGCACCTCTGGGGGACAGGCCCACCAAGAGACCCAGTACTTC. Encoded protein: CASTSGGQAHQETQYF. V is TRBV28 and J is TRBJ2-5; TRBD1 aligns across 8 bases. The CDR3 loop spans 16 amino acids. With 7 bases clipped from V and 0 bases from J, the junction kept 10 bases outside the gene matches. The germline CDR1 and CDR2 sequences are MDHEN and SYDVKM.

In regard to this clone: The sample has other DNA sequences that encode this CDR3 too. The chain recombines TRBV10-1 with TRBJ1-5; unclear D gene. The CDR3 has 13 residues. Germline V CDR1 and CDR2: WNHNN, SYGVQD (reference sequence). V was pared by 3 bases and J by 7 bases, with 10 bases between. CDR3 nucleotide sequence: TGCGCCAGCAGTGAAAGTCTGGGGCAGCCCCAGCATTTT. It is translated as CASSESLGQPQHF.